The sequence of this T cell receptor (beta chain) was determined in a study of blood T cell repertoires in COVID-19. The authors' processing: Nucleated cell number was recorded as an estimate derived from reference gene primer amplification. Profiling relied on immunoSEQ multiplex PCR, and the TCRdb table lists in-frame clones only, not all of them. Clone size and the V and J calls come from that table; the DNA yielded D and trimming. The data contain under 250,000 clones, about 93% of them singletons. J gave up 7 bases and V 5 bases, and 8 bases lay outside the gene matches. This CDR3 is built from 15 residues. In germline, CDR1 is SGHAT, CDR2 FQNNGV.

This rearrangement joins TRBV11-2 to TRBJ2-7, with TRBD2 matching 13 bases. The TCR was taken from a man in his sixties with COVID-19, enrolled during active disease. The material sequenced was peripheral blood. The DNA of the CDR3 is TGTGCCAGCAGCATCACCACTAGCGGGGGGGCGGAGCAGTACTTC. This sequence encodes CASSITTSGGAEQYF.